The TCR beta chain described here comes from a study of cytomegalovirus exposure and HLA in healthy donors. J was trimmed by 3 bases and V by 5 bases; bases with no gene match: 7. Germline V lookup: CDR1 MNHEY, CDR2 SMNVEV (reference sequence). CDR3 length equals 15 residues. Primers: 60 Vbeta forward and 13 Jbeta reverse. Sequencing used immunoSEQ multiplex PCR; TCRdb keeps in-frame clones, though not all of them. The data contain around 140,000 clones, about 80% of them singletons. The chain joins TRBV27 to TRBJ2-1, with 7 nucleotides matching TRBD1. This clonotype originated in a man aged 40-55 years in good health and CMV-seropositive. Sequenced sample: PBMCs. The CDR3: CASSADRDIYNEQFF. CDR3 in DNA: TGTGCCAGCAGTGCCGACAGGGATATCTACAATGAGCAGTTCTTC.